The 27 T cell receptor beta chains in this list originate from one sample, sequenced in a study of blood T cell repertoires in COVID-19. Clones were read by immunoSEQ multiplex PCR, and TCRdb kept only the in-frame ones, dropping some. The table includes around 190,000 clones, approximately 91% detected once. The material sequenced was peripheral blood. These receptors all come from a man in his forties or fifties with COVID-19, enrolled during active disease.

The chain has TRBV5-6 and TRBJ2-2; 8 nucleotides align to TRBD2. Trimming removed 2 bases from V and 17 bases from J; junction bases left unmatched: 17. Germline CDR1 is SGHDT and CDR2 is YYEEEE. The CDR3 is made up of 15 amino acids. The DNA of the CDR3 is TGTGCCAGCAGCTTAGGCCAGGTGGGACTAGGAGTGGAATTTTTT. Residues: CASSLGQVGLGVEFF. Variable domain in full (rest from reference TRBV5-6 and TRBJ2-2): DAGVTQSPTHLIKTRGQQVTLRCSPKSGHDTVSWYQQALGQGPQFIFQYYEEEERQRGNFPDRFSGHQFPNYSSELNVNALLLGDSALYLCASSLGQVGLGVEFFGEGSRLTVL.

This clone turned up a few times. The CDR3 is CASSPGRGLAGGSYNEQFF. The CDR3 DNA sequence: TGTGCCAGCAGTCCAGGTCGCGGACTAGCGGGAGGTTCCTACAATGAGCAGTTCTTC. This rearrangement joins TRBV6-6 to TRBJ2-1, with TRBD2 identical over 14 bases. J was trimmed by 1 base and V by 5 bases; bases with no gene match: 10. CDR1 is MNHNY, CDR2 SVGAGI, per germline (reference sequence). The CDR3 loop spans 19 amino acids.

The chain links TRBV18 to TRBJ1-1; a weak D match, TRBD1 (5 bases). The CDR3 runs 13 residues. Germline V gives CDR1 KGHSH, CDR2 LQKENI. The germline V and J ends were trimmed by 5 bases and 1 base, with 8 bases remaining between them. The CDR3, as DNA: TGTGCCAGCTCAGAGACAGCGAACACTGAAGCTTTCTTT. Encoded protein: CASSETANTEAFF.

The genes are TRBV19 and TRBJ2-7; D possibly corresponds to TRBD1 (6 bases). Trimming stripped 5 bases from V and 5 bases from J, with 16 bases between. The CDR3 extends over 14 amino acids. Germline V gene data show CDR1 as LNHDA and CDR2 as SQIVND (reference sequence). CDR3 nucleotides: TGTGCCAGTAGTGCCCCGACAGGAATCGACGAGCAGTACTTC. The encoded protein is CASSAPTGIDEQYF.

The V and J genes are TRBV5-6 and TRBJ2-5, with 8 bases identical to TRBD1. Germline CDR1 is SGHDT and CDR2 is YYEEEE. This CDR3 comprises 15 residues. Trimming cost V 1 base and J 5 bases; bases outside gene matches: 7. In nucleotides, the CDR3 is TGTGCCAGCAGCTTGTCTGGACAGGGCGGCGAGACCCAGTACTTC. This gives the protein CASSLSGQGGETQYF.

V gene TRBV5-6 combines with J gene TRBJ2-1; D might be TRBD2 (6 bases). The CDR3 spans 13 residues. V was trimmed by 2 bases and J by 13 bases, leaving 16 bases between them. From germline, CDR1 is SGHDT and CDR2 YYEEEE. This CDR3 is CASSFWSRDFQFF. In nucleotides, the CDR3 is TGTGCCAGCAGCTTTTGGAGCAGGGACTTCCAGTTCTTC.

The chain links TRBV6-2 or TRBV6-3 to TRBJ2-1, with a weak D call TRBD2 (6 bases). Trimming took off 8 bases at V and 5 bases at J, with 19 bases between the two ends. The CDR3 is 15 residues long. Germline CDR1 is MNHEY and CDR2 is SVGEGT. CDR3 loop: CASRYWRGGDNEQFF. DNA for the CDR3: TGTGCCAGCCGATACTGGCGGGGCGGGGACAATGAGCAGTTCTTC.

The chain has TRBV18 and TRBJ1-4; D not resolved. The CDR3 is made up of 18 amino acids. V was shortened by 1 base and J by 7 bases, with 22 bases between the two germline ends. Germline-derived CDR1 and CDR2 are KGHSH and LQKENI. DNA of the CDR3: TGTGCCAGCTCACCACAGGGCGTGGGTGTGGCGGGAGTTGAAAAACTGTTTTTT. It is translated as CASSPQGVGVAGVEKLFF. Full variable domain (outside the CDR3, taken from reference TRBV18 and TRBJ1-4): NAGVMQNPRHLVRRRGQEARLRCSPMKGHSHVYWYRQLPEEGLKFMVYLQKENIIDESGMPKERFSAEFPKEGPSILRIQQVVRGDSAAYFCASSPQGVGVAGVEKLFFGSGTQLSVL.

The genes are TRBV6-1 and TRBJ1-2; D might be TRBD1 (6 bases). The CDR3 extends over 13 amino acids. Trimming stripped 2 bases from V and 7 bases from J, with 11 bases between. Germline loops: CDR1 MNHNS, CDR2 SASEGT. The CDR3 DNA reads as TGTGCCAGCAGTGAAATAGAGGGGGTTGGCTACACCTTC. Translation: CASSEIEGVGYTF.

V and J are TRBV5-5 and TRBJ1-3; 8 nucleotides agree with TRBD1. Germline assignment: CDR1 SGHKS and CDR2 YYEKEE (reference sequence). The CDR3 spans 13 residues. V shed 0 bases and J 14 bases; nucleotides not matched to a gene: 7. The chain's CDR3 is CASSLADRGKLYF. CDR3 DNA sequence: TGTGCCAGCAGCTTGGCAGACAGGGGCAAACTATATTTT.

The chain employs TRBV6-5 and TRBJ1-2, with 10 bases lining up with TRBD1. The CDR3 sequence is 16 residues long. The germline CDR1 and CDR2 sequences are MNHEY and SVGAGI. Losses at the gene ends were 2 bases for V and 7 bases for J; bases not matched to a gene: 10. The CDR3 DNA reads TGTGCCAGCAGTTACCTCGTGACAGGGGGCATGGGTGGCTACACCTTC. Its protein is CASSYLVTGGMGGYTF.

The chain uses TRBV28 and TRBJ1-4, with D perhaps matching TRBD1 (5 bases). The length of the CDR3 is 17 residues. CDR1 and CDR2 (germline): MDHEN, SYDVKM. V was clipped by 3 bases and J by 3 bases, with 17 bases between them. CDR3 region: CASSLGGTVWSNEKLFF. The CDR3 DNA sequence: TGTGCCAGCAGTTTGGGGGGGACGGTATGGTCTAATGAAAAACTGTTTTTT.

The V gene is TRBV27, the J gene TRBJ1-2, with D possibly matching TRBD1 (5 bases). This CDR3 spans 13 amino acids. Deletions cut 5 bases from V and 5 bases from J, with 12 bases between. Germline CDR1 and CDR2: MNHEY and SMNVEV (reference sequence). Here the CDR3 DNA reads TGTGCCAGCAGTGCCCCCCAGGGTTATGGCTACACCTTC. It translates to CASSAPQGYGYTF.

The chain carries TRBV4-1 and TRBJ2-1; the match to TRBD2 covers 7 bases. This CDR3 has 16 residues. V dropped 0 bases and J dropped 2; count of bases not matched to a gene: 4. Germline assignment: CDR1 MGHRA and CDR2 YSYEKL. The CDR3 DNA reads as TGCGCCAGCAGCCAAGAGCTAGCGGCAACCTACAATGAGCAGTTCTTC. It yields the protein CASSQELAATYNEQFF.

This clone was counted a single time. This chain connects TRBV6-9 to TRBJ1-2, with a possible D match to TRBD1 (6 bases). This CDR3 is 13 amino acids long. Germline CDR1 is MNHGY and CDR2 is SVAAGI. The V and J ends lost 4 bases and 6 bases respectively, with 12 bases between them. This CDR3 is CASSSGRDNGYTF. The CDR3 bases are TGTGCCAGCAGTTCTGGCAGGGACAATGGCTACACCTTC.

This clone has just one count. V usage is TRBV9 and J usage is TRBJ2-5, with D possibly matching TRBD2 (6 bases). This CDR3 spans 15 amino acids. Trimming stripped 0 bases from V and 6 bases from J, with 15 bases between. The V gene's germline CDR1 is SGDLS and CDR2 YYNGEE. The CDR3 loop reads CASSVDPLGGKTQYF. DNA of the CDR3: TGTGCCAGCAGCGTAGACCCCCTCGGGGGAAAGACCCAGTACTTC.

This chain uses TRBV5-4 with TRBJ2-5, with 8 bases lining up with TRBD1. Germline V CDR1 and CDR2: SGHNT, YYREEE (reference sequence). This CDR3 is built from 15 residues. V shed 4 bases, J shed 2 bases, and the junction held 7 bases outside the gene matches. Written as DNA, the CDR3 is TGTGCCAGCAGCCCGACAGGGGCCGCACAAGAGACCCAGTACTTC. This encodes CASSPTGAAQETQYF.

The gene calls are TRBV4-1 and TRBJ1-4; D is perhaps TRBD1 (5 bases). The CDR3 consists of 15 residues. Deletions cut 5 bases from V and 0 bases from J, with 10 bases between. Germline-derived CDR1 and CDR2 are MGHRA and YSYEKL. The CDR3 here is CASSATGATNEKLFF. In DNA, the CDR3 is TGCGCCAGCAGCGCAACAGGTGCAACTAATGAAAAACTGTTTTTT.

This sequence joins TRBV4-2 and TRBJ2-7; 7 bases match TRBD2. This CDR3 is 14 amino acids long. Germline loops: CDR1 LGHNA, CDR2 YNFKEQ. The ends lost 0 bases at V and 6 bases at J; junction bases unmatched: 5. The CDR3 nucleotides are TGTGCCAGCAGCCAAGATCTCCGGGAGGCCGAGCAGTACTTC. It encodes CASSQDLREAEQYF.

V gene TRBV30 combines with J gene TRBJ1-3; possibly TRBD1 for D (6 bases). CDR1 is GTSNPN and CDR2 is SVGIG in the germline V gene (reference sequence). The CDR3 contains 16 residues. Deletions cut 0 bases from V and 0 bases from J, with 12 bases between. This CDR3 reads CAWSVPEGGSGNTIYF. The CDR3 DNA is TGTGCCTGGAGTGTACCGGAAGGGGGCTCTGGAAACACCATATATTTT.

The V gene is TRBV11-3, the J gene TRBJ2-1; 9 bases are shared with TRBD2. The V segment lost 5 bases and the J segment 5 bases; nucleotides outside the gene matches: 10. This CDR3 has 16 amino acids. The germline gives CDR1 SGHNT, CDR2 YENEEA. Here the CDR3 DNA reads TGTGCCAGCAGCCAGCGTGCTAGCGGGGCTCACAATGAGCAGTTCTTC. It is translated as CASSQRASGAHNEQFF.

The genes are TRBV3-1 (or the pseudogene TRBV3-2) and TRBJ2-2, with unresolved D. The CDR3 runs 17 residues. From germline, CDR1 is LGHDT and CDR2 YNNKEL (reference sequence). Trimming removed 4 bases from V and 6 bases from J, with 21 bases in between. The CDR3 is CASSPRKRGYSSGELFF. Written as DNA, the CDR3 is TGTGCCAGCAGCCCCCGGAAGAGAGGTTATAGCTCCGGGGAGCTGTTTTTT.

The gene calls are TRBV19 and TRBJ1-2, with D perhaps matching TRBD1 (6 bases). V gave up 5 bases and J gave up 2 bases, with 12 bases separating them. The CDR3 runs to 14 residues. Germline V lookup: CDR1 LNHDA, CDR2 SQIVND (reference sequence). CDR3 loop: CASSPRTANYGYTF. The CDR3 DNA is TGTGCCAGTAGTCCAAGGACAGCCAACTATGGCTACACCTTC.

This clone was seen a single time. This sequence joins TRBV18 and TRBJ1-2; 8 bases match TRBD1. The germline CDR1 and CDR2 sequences are KGHSH and LQKENI. With V trimmed by 6 bases and J by 3 bases, 3 bases remained unmatched. The CDR3 runs to 13 residues. In DNA, the CDR3 is TGTGCCAGCTCCCCGGACAGGGACTATGGCTACACCTTC. Encoded protein: CASSPDRDYGYTF. Combining the CDR3 with reference TRBV18 and TRBJ1-2 gives the whole variable domain NAGVMQNPRHLVRRRGQEARLRCSPMKGHSHVYWYRQLPEEGLKFMVYLQKENIIDESGMPKERFSAEFPKEGPSILRIQQVVRGDSAAYFCASSPDRDYGYTFGSGTRLTVV.

This rearrangement joins TRBV11-2 to TRBJ1-3; 9 positions agree with TRBD1. The CDR3 is 15 residues long. J gave up 2 bases and V 1 base, and 0 bases lay outside the gene matches. Germline loops: CDR1 SGHAT, CDR2 FQNNGV. CDR3 in amino acids: CASSLGTGAGNTIYF. CDR3 coding DNA: TGTGCCAGCAGCTTAGGGACAGGGGCTGGAAACACCATATATTTT. The full variable domain, with the rest looked up from reference TRBV11-2 and TRBJ1-3, is EAGVAQSPRYKIIEKRQSVAFWCNPISGHATLYWYQQILGQGPKLLIQFQNNGVVDDSQLPKDRFSAERLKGVDSTLKIQPAKLEDSAVYLCASSLGTGAGNTIYFGEGSWLTVV.

V usage is TRBV5-6 and J usage is TRBJ2-1; 14 nucleotides line up with TRBD2. This CDR3 comprises 17 residues. The V gene's germline CDR1 is SGHDT and CDR2 YYEEEE. Trimming at V came to 3 bases and at J to 4 bases, leaving 6 bases not matched to a gene. DNA for the CDR3: TGTGCCAGCAGCTCGCCCCGACTAGCGGGAGGGTACAATGAGCAGTTCTTC. Its translation: CASSSPRLAGGYNEQFF. Full variable domain (missing parts from reference TRBV5-6 and TRBJ2-1): DAGVTQSPTHLIKTRGQQVTLRCSPKSGHDTVSWYQQALGQGPQFIFQYYEEEERQRGNFPDRFSGHQFPNYSSELNVNALLLGDSALYLCASSSPRLAGGYNEQFFGPGTRLTVL.

This sequence joins TRBV6-5 and TRBJ2-2; D may be TRBD1 (6 bases). Germline CDR1 is MNHEY and CDR2 is SVGAGI. Deletions cut 2 bases from V and 8 bases from J, with 15 bases between. The CDR3 is 15 residues long. CDR3 amino acids: CASSYGGSSQGELFF. CDR3 DNA sequence: TGTGCCAGCAGTTACGGGGGCAGCTCCCAAGGGGAGCTGTTTTTT.